These T cell receptor beta chains were read from a single sample in a study of T-cell memory formation after mild COVID-19. TCRdb processed the 5' RACE reads anew with MiXCR; each CDR3 protein has one entry. The sample holds approximately 560,000 distinct CDR3 sequences, 17% seen once. The sequencing input was PBMCs or a T cell subset sorted from them (not recorded which). These TCRs come from an adult woman who had mild COVID-19 (a few samples of this study predate the infection). Cell type and time point are not known. The CDR3 runs from the conserved cysteine through the conserved F or W. The D gene is left open where the match is weak. The size of a clone is reported for some rows only, either as once, few or many, or as a class for expanded clones.

D | J | size | V | DNA | CDR3
TRBD2 | TRBJ2-7 | - | TRBV6-6 | TGTGCCAGCAGTTACGAGCGTAGCGGGAGGGGCAACGAGCAGTACTTC | CASSYERSGRGNEQYF
TRBD1 | TRBJ2-4 | - | TRBV7-2 | TGTGCCAGCAGCCTTCAGGGGGCCGGGCAAAACATTCAGTACTTC | CASSLQGAGQNIQYF
- | TRBJ1-4 | - | TRBV7-3 | TGTGCCAGCAGCTTAACCGGACGGGGGACGAAAAATGAAAAACTGTTTTTT | CASSLTGRGTKNEKLFF
- | TRBJ2-3 | few | TRBV7-3 | TGTGCCAGCAGCCAGAGTAGCGCGGATACGCAGTATTTT | CASSQSSADTQYF
TRBD2 | TRBJ2-1 | - | TRBV5-6 | TGTGCCAGCAGCTTGGATGGAGCGGGAGGGTGGAATGAGCAGTTCTTC | CASSLDGAGGWNEQFF
TRBD1 | TRBJ1-6 | - | TRBV5-1 | TGCGCCAGCAGACTACCGGGACAGGGGGCTGGAAATTCACCCCTCCACTTT | CASRLPGQGAGNSPLHF
- | TRBJ2-2 | many | TRBV4-1 | TGCGCCAGCAGCCAAGTATCTAGCCTCGCCGGGGAGCTGTTTTTT | CASSQVSSLAGELFF
- | TRBJ2-1 | - | TRBV7-8 | TGTGCCAGCAGCTTAGCTGGGGACCCCTTCAATGAGCAGTTCTTC | CASSLAGDPFNEQFF
- | TRBJ2-7 | - | TRBV2 | TGTGCCAGCAGTCGCAGGGTTGTTACCTACGAGCAGTACTTC | CASSRRVVTYEQYF
TRBD2 | TRBJ2-7 | - | TRBV27 | TGTGCCAGCAGTAATAGCGGGACGTCCTACGAGCAGTACTTC | CASSNSGTSYEQYF
TRBD2 | TRBJ2-7 | many | TRBV4-2 | TGTGCCAGCAGCCAAGAAAGCGGGAGCTACGAGCAGTACTTC | CASSQESGSYEQYF
- | TRBJ2-1 | - | TRBV12-3/TRBV12-4 | TGTGCCAGCAGTTCAAGCGCATACTACAATGAGCAGTTCTTC | CASSSSAYYNEQFF
- | TRBJ1-1 | few | TRBV5-1 | TGCGCCAGCAGCTACACCCCCACAGCGACTGAAGCTTTCTTT | CASSYTPTATEAFF
- | TRBJ1-1 | many | TRBV7-6 | TGTGCCAGCAGCTCCGGGGTCTCTAGCACTGAAGCTTTCTTT | CASSSGVSSTEAFF
- | TRBJ1-6 | - | TRBV14 | TGTGCCAGCAGCCAATCCTTGTTAGGTTCACCCCTCCACTTT | CASSQSLLGSPLHF
- | TRBJ1-5 | - | TRBV15 | TGTGCCACCAGCAGAGATCCTGGCACCAACAATCAGCCCCAGCATTTT | CATSRDPGTNNQPQHF
- | TRBJ2-7 | - | TRBV27 | TGTGCCAGCAGTTTATATGGGGGGTTTTCCTACGAGCAGTACTTC | CASSLYGGFSYEQYF
TRBD1 | TRBJ2-1 | few | TRBV12-3/TRBV12-4 | TGTGCCAGCAGTGGGGACAGGGGTGACGACAATGAGCAGTTCTTC | CASSGDRGDDNEQFF
- | TRBJ2-3 | many | TRBV7-9 | TGTGCCAGCAGCTTAGCGGTTATGACCGGGGCTACAGATACGCAGTATTTT | CASSLAVMTGATDTQYF
- | TRBJ2-2 | - | TRBV24-1 | TGTGCCACCAGTGATTTATCCAGCTTTATCACCGGGGAGCTGTTTTTT | CATSDLSSFITGELFF
TRBD1 | TRBJ1-2 | many | TRBV6-2/TRBV6-3 | TGTGCCAGCAGACAGGGGGTCGGTAACTATGGCTACACCTTC | CASRQGVGNYGYTF
- | TRBJ2-3 | - | TRBV30 | TGTGCCTGGAGACAGGGTTCCGGCCACCGAGGAACAGATACGCAGTATTTT | CAWRQGSGHRGTDTQYF
TRBD2 | TRBJ2-7 | many | TRBV25-1 | TGTGCCAGCGGGACTAGCGGCTACGAGCAGTACTTC | CASGTSGYEQYF
- | TRBJ1-2 | few | TRBV7-3 | TGTGCCAGCAGCTTGGGGGATCGAATCTCTGGCTACACCTTC | CASSLGDRISGYTF
- | TRBJ2-7 | - | TRBV4-1 | TGCGCCAGCAGCCCGTACAGGGGGGGGTACGAGCAGTACTTC | CASSPYRGGYEQYF
- | TRBJ1-3 | few | TRBV2 | TGTGCCAGCAGTGACCCGGGGTCTTACCGAAACACCATATATTTT | CASSDPGSYRNTIYF
- | TRBJ1-4 | many | TRBV12-3/TRBV12-4 | TGTGCCAGCAGTTTGGTAGGGATAAATGAAAAACTGTTTTTT | CASSLVGINEKLFF
- | TRBJ2-7 | few | TRBV20-1 | TGCAGTGCTAGAGGTCAGGAGGCCGGGGTCGAGCAGTACTTC | CSARGQEAGVEQYF
- | TRBJ2-7 | few | TRBV18 | TGTGCCAGCTCACCTACGGGTGACAACTCCTACGAGCAGTACTTC | CASSPTGDNSYEQYF
- | TRBJ1-2 | few | TRBV11-2 | TGTGCCAGCAGCCGGGTCTTGGGGGCTGACTATGGCTACACCTTC | CASSRVLGADYGYTF
TRBD2 | TRBJ2-7 | - | TRBV9 | TGTGCCAGCAGTCTCGGGACTAGCGGGACAGCGCTAGGATACTACGAGCAGTACTTC | CASSLGTSGTALGYYEQYF
TRBD2 | TRBJ2-7 | few | TRBV7-8 | TGTGCCAGCAGCCGGCGACTAGCGGGAGCACTCAAGAGTACCTACGAGCAGTACTTC | CASSRRLAGALKSTYEQYF